This TCR beta chain is drawn from a study of T cells in Graves' hyperthyroidism and ophthalmopathy (dated by TCRdb to the late 2010s). Regarding the study in general: Peripheral blood was collected at initial diagnosis, before any treatment. To identify TCR V-J signatures that set the groups apart, the researchers used a discovery cohort of 90 to 100 patients, made up of 40 to 45 with Graves' ophthalmopathy and about 60 with stable Graves' hyperthyroidism. Prospective prediction of ophthalmopathy was tested in an independent validation cohort of 18 to 20 hyperthyroidism patients and 17 patients who later progressed to ophthalmopathy. The roughly 91 discovery patients were randomly split 7:3 into training and test sets. In addition, the study compared T-cell repertoires in thyroid tissue and in blood from a handful of Graves' hyperthyroidism patients. Once sampling was done, hyperthyroidism patients were given methimazole at a starting dose of 30 mg daily, whereas ophthalmopathy patients were given high-dose intravenous methylprednisolone. TCR Vbeta CDR3 sequencing of 120 to 150 peripheral blood samples (approximately 44 ophthalmopathy, 75 hyperthyroidism and some 17 progressor patients) is reported in the paper.

CDR1 and CDR2 (MGHRA, YSYEKL) derive from the germline V gene. Reading from cysteine to phenylalanine, the CDR3 counts 14 amino acids. The sequence is cut down to CDR3 DNA, 42 bases in frame from base 1. V gives up 3 bases and J gives up 3 bases, and the segment between their germline ends measures 8 bases. Moderately to severely active disease, a Clinical Activity Score of at least 3, a NOSPECS grade of at least 4, and a duration under 3 months were present in ophthalmopathy patients. Exclusion was applied to patients with uncontrolled infections, other autoimmune diseases, pregnancy or lactation. Diagnoses were established on the basis of clinical symptoms, serum thyroxine and TRAb, thyroid ultrasound, and orbital computed tomography. PBMCs were separated from over 9 ml of fresh peripheral blood using Ficoll-Paque density gradient centrifugation. Trizol reagent was used to extract total RNA, and RNA quality was then checked on an Agilent 2100 Bioanalyzer.

Amplification of TCR beta CDR3 regions was carried out from RNA transcripts. The TCR CDR3 was subjected to a first round of RT-PCR using the HTBI primer set and the Qiagen OneStep RT-PCR kit. Libraries were constructed in a second round of multiplex PCR, after which size selection and purification were carried out. Libraries were sequenced paired-end with 100 bp reads on an Illumina HiSeq2000. Processing in the source paper ran as follows. SOAPnuke was used to process the raw data, with reads discarded if the reads contained adapters or uncalled bases, had a mean Phred below 15, or lacked an exact constant-primer or identifier match. High-quality paired reads were merged using COPE v1.2.5, and each unique nucleotide sequence was defined as a clonotype. MiTCR v1.1 was used to align the clonotypes against IMGT TRBV, TRBD and TRBJ reference segments. Analysis was restricted to V-J combinations with a frequency above 0.0001, which covered about 99% of repertoires. A TCS score was defined as the ratio of F50 (clonal expansion) to E x V (chaos), with BLOSUM62-based TCRdist applied between CDR3 peptides within each V-J. Welch's t-statistics and random forest reduced several hundred V-J features to roughly 13, which were used in a naive Bayes classifier (R e1071). Through fastp at Q25 and MiXCR, TCRdb rebuilt clones from the public reads, retaining in-frame beta chains. Each CDR3 protein gets just one entry, which takes the most common genes and DNA from the rows behind it. These V and J calls originate from TCRdb's pipeline instead of the authors' own analysis. Recorded for this sample are 410,000 or so distinct CDR3 sequences; roughly 14% of them occurred a single time. Clones ranked in the top ten supply 13% of the sample.

A word on this clonotype: Its antigen is not yet known. Qualities for individual bases were not recorded, and no much larger clone is one base off.

Summary of the overall study and its limitations: In validation, progression to ophthalmopathy was predicted by the model with almost 71% sensitivity and around 75% specificity, a median of about 6.8 months before onset. No statistical method was used to fix the sample size in advance, and group allocation was not hidden from the investigators. Blood samples also contained most of the expanded thyroid clonotypes (frequency above 0.001), which suggests that blood repertoires may reflect thyroid immune responses. A model built on a 13 V-J signature distinguished ophthalmopathy from stable hyperthyroidism, reaching approximately 89% sensitivity and 81% to 83% specificity in cross-validation and 80%/75% in testing.

The V gene is TRBV4-1 and the J gene is TRBJ2-2, with the D gene call left open. Sequences were obtained from blood. The source of this sequence is a man younger than 35 with Graves' ophthalmopathy. The CDR3 protein sequence reads: CASSQPEYTGELFF. The DNA is as follows: TGCGCCAGCAGCCAGCCAGAGTACACCGGGGAGCTGTTTTTT.